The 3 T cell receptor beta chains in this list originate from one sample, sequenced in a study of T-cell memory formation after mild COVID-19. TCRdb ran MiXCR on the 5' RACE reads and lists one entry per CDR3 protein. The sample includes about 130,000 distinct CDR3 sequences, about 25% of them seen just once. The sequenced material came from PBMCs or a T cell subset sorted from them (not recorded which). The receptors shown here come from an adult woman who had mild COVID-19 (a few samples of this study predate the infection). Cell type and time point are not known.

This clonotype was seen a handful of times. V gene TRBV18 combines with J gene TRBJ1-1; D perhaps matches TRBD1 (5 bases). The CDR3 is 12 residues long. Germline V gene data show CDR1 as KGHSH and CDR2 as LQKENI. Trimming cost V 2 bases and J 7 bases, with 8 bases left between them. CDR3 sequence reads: CASSPGASEAFF. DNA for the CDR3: TGTGCCAGCTCACCAGGGGCCAGTGAAGCTTTCTTT.

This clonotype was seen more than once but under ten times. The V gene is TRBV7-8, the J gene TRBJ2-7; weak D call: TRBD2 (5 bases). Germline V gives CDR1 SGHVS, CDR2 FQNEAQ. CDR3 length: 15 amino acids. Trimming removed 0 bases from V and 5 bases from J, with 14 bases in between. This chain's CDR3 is CASSLAGGWGDEQYF. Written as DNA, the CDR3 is TGTGCCAGCAGCTTAGCAGGAGGTTGGGGAGACGAGCAGTACTTC.

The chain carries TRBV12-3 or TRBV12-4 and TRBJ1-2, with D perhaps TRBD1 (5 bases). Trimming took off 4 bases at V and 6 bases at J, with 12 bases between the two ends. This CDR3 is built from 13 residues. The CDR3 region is CASSSGTDHGYTF. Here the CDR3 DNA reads TGTGCCAGCAGTTCCGGGACCGACCATGGCTACACCTTC.